The 30 T cell receptor gamma chains in this list originate from one sample, sequenced in a study of γδ T cells in repeated Plasmodium falciparum infection. TCRdb reran clone calling via CATT on the multiplex PCR reads. The table lists some 32,000 gamma-chain clones, more than 1.4% of them singletons. Vgamma9/Vdelta2+ and Vdelta2-negative gammadelta T cells were flow-sorted from PBMC for bulk sequencing. Sequencing used gamma-delta T cells from blood. Receptor source: a pool of human donors (malaria-infected and uninfected, not separated).

This clone was found many times. TCRdb attributes to this sequence the protein of a much larger clone, which differs from the DNA translation at residue 7; a read error is likely, and the protein displayed is translated from the DNA. This sequence joins TRGV9 and TRGJP. Germline assignment: CDR1 GITISATS and CDR2 ISYDGTV (reference sequence). This CDR3 has 18 residues. The ends lost 2 bases at V and 7 bases at J; junction bases unmatched: 11. The CDR3, as DNA: TGTGCCTTGTGGGAGGACGATAAGGGGGAGTTGGGCAAAAAAATCAAGGTATTT. Encoded protein: CALWEDDKGELGKKIKVF.

With regard to this clone: TCRdb lists the protein of a much larger clone for this DNA, which differs at residue 7, so this is likely a read error; the protein given here is translated from the DNA itself. V gene TRGV9 combines with J gene TRGJP. TCRdb leaves out the J gene; it was filled in here by matching the DNA to germline. The V and J ends lost 0 bases and 12 bases, in that order; junction bases with no gene match: 14. Germline V gene lookup returns CDR1 GITISATS and CDR2 ISYDGTV (reference sequence). The CDR3 sequence is 18 residues long. CDR3 residues: CALWEVPADVAGKKIKVF. In DNA form, the CDR3 reads TGTGCCTTGTGGGAGGTGCCGGCAGACGTTGCGGGCAAAAAAATCAAGGTATTT.

Notes on this clone: For this DNA, TCRdb reports the protein of a much larger clone, which diverges at residue 9, most likely from a read error; the protein presented here is translated directly from the DNA. The chain is built from TRGV2 and TRGJ1 or TRGJ2. The J gene was not available in TCRdb and was assigned here by matching the DNA to germline segments. From germline, CDR1 is EGSNGY and CDR2 YDSYNSKV. The V and J ends lost 0 bases and 12 bases, in that order; junction bases with no gene match: 8. The CDR3 contains 12 residues. The CDR3 is CATWDGSSRKLF. The CDR3 DNA follows: TGTGCCACCTGGGACGGGAGTTCTAGGAAACTCTTT.

This clone was counted between two and nine times. The mismatch at residue 2 between this DNA's translation and the TCRdb protein of a much larger clone likely reflects a read error; the protein shown is translated from the DNA. The chain carries TRGV2 and TRGJ1 or TRGJ2. Since TCRdb gives no J gene, matching the DNA to germline was used here to assign it. The CDR3 runs 13 residues. CDR1 and CDR2 from the germline V gene are EGSNGY and YDSYNSKV. The CDR3 sequence is CTTWDGKDYKKLF. CDR3 DNA sequence: TGTACCACCTGGGACGGCAAAGATTATAAGAAACTCTTT.

This clone has ten or more counts. A far larger clone is just one base off, so this is likely a read error. Other DNA sequences of this sample code for an identical CDR3. The chain carries TRGV9 and TRGJP. No J segment appears in TCRdb, so it was assigned here by matching the sequence to germline. Germline V gene sequence: CDR1 GITISATS, CDR2 ISYDGTV (reference sequence). The CDR3 has 15 amino acids. The CDR3 region is CALWESELGKKIKVF. The CDR3 region has the DNA TGTGCCTTGTGGGAGTCAGAGTTGGGTAAAAAAATCAAGGTATTT.

About this clone itself: TCRdb lists the protein of a much larger clone for this DNA, which differs at residue 5, so this is likely a read error; the protein given here is translated from the DNA itself. The rearrangement links TRGV9 to TRGJP1. No J gene was available from TCRdb, and it was assigned here by a germline match of the DNA. The germline CDR1 and CDR2 sequences are GITISATS and ISYDGTV (reference sequence). This CDR3 is built from 16 residues. This CDR3 is CALWKVLPTTGWFKIF. CDR3 bases: TGTGCCTTGTGGAAGGTGCTCCCTACCACTGGTTGGTTCAAGATATTT.

About this clone: With a far larger clone one base away, a read error is the likely cause. Other DNA sequences in the same sample also yield this CDR3. V is TRGV9 and J is TRGJ1 or TRGJ2. This CDR3 has 13 amino acids. Germline CDR1 and CDR2: GITISATS and ISYDGTV (reference sequence). Trimming at V came to 1 base and at J to 13 bases, leaving 13 bases not matched to a gene. The CDR3 sequence: CALWEVCGGGKLF. In DNA form, the CDR3 reads TGTGCCTTGTGGGAGGTCTGTGGGGGCGGTAAACTCTTT.

Notes on this clone: The protein given by TCRdb reflects a much larger clone and differs at residue 10 from this DNA's translation, likely from a read error; the protein shown is the DNA's translation. V usage is TRGV8 and J usage is TRGJ1 or TRGJ2. Because TCRdb records no J gene, it was assigned here through a match of the DNA to germline. The germline CDR1 and CDR2 sequences are VENAVY and YDSYNSRV. CDR3 length: 13 residues. The CDR3 sequence: CATWDTPSYRKLF. The CDR3 DNA is TGTGCCACCTGGGATACCCCTAGTTATAGGAAACTCTTT.

This clone was recorded many times. Translating this DNA gives a protein that differs at residue 10 from the TCRdb one, which belongs to a much larger clone; a read error is likely, and the protein shown is this translation. The chain recombines TRGV9 with TRGJ1 or TRGJ2. The J gene, left out of TCRdb, was set here by checking the DNA against germline. CDR1 is GITISATS, CDR2 ISYDGTV, per germline (reference sequence). This CDR3 is 15 amino acids long. J was trimmed by 6 bases and V by 3 bases; bases with no gene match: 14. CDR3 sequence (DNA): TGTGCCTTGTGGGAGCTCCCCCCCTTTTGTTATAAGAAACTCTTT. It specifies CALWELPPFCYKKLF.

This clone has ten or more counts. J is TRGJ1 or TRGJ2 and V is TRGV8. The CDR3 loop spans 15 amino acids. Germline V gene sequence: CDR1 VENAVY, CDR2 YDSYNSRV. V shed 4 bases, J shed 2 bases, and the junction held 11 bases outside the gene matches. The CDR3 region has the DNA TGTGCCACCTGGGACACCAAAAAGGATTATTATAAGAAACTCTTT. Translated, it gives CATWDTKKDYYKKLF.

Comment on this clone: This DNA's translation differs at residue 8 from TCRdb's protein, which comes from a much larger clone; a read error is likely, and the protein shown is translated from the DNA. This chain links TRGV3 with TRGJ1 or TRGJ2. The J gene is absent in TCRdb and was assigned here via DNA matching to germline. CDR1 is VTNTFY, CDR2 YDVSTARD, per germline (reference sequence). CDR3 length: 11 residues. The V gene end was trimmed by 2 bases and the J gene end by 11 bases; junction bases not matched to a gene: 6. The CDR3 protein is CATWDKKEKLF. Written as DNA, the CDR3 is TGTGCCACCTGGGACAAGAAAGAGAAACTCTTT.

The table lists this clone with a few counts. This DNA translates differently at residue 4 from the TCRdb protein, which is that of a much larger clone; a read error is likely, and the protein shown is the DNA's own translation. This chain uses TRGV9 with TRGJP. The J gene comes from matching the DNA to germline here; TCRdb lacks it. Germline V gene sequence: CDR1 GITISATS, CDR2 ISYDGTV (reference sequence). This CDR3 has 19 amino acids. The CDR3 DNA follows: TGTGCCTTGCGGGAGGTGCATTTGGTGAGGGAGTTGGGCAAAAAAATCAAGGTATTT. It codes for CALREVHLVRELGKKIKVF.

This clone was detected many times. TCRdb assigns this DNA the protein of a much larger clone, which departs from its translation at residue 7; this likely reflects a read error, and the protein shown comes from translating the DNA. The sample carries other DNA sequences with the same CDR3. The CDR3 sequence: CALWEVLELGKKIKVF. CDR3 in DNA: TGTGCCTTGTGGGAGGTATTGGAGTTGGGCAAAAAAATCAAGGTATTT. The genes are TRGV9 and TRGJP. V shed 1 base, J shed 7 bases, and the junction held 4 bases outside the gene matches. Germline CDR1 and CDR2: GITISATS and ISYDGTV (reference sequence). The CDR3 extends over 16 amino acids.

Worth noting for this clone: The protein given by TCRdb reflects a much larger clone and differs at residue 9 from this DNA's translation, likely from a read error; the protein shown is the DNA's translation. V gene TRGV9 combines with J gene TRGJP. As TCRdb names no J gene, one was assigned here on the basis of a DNA match to germline. CDR1 and CDR2 from the germline V gene are GITISATS and ISYDGTV (reference sequence). The CDR3 runs 17 residues. The V and J ends lost 0 bases and 9 bases, in that order; junction bases with no gene match: 8. The CDR3 coding sequence is TGTGCCTTGTGGGAGGTGAAGTTAGCGTTGGGCAAAAAAATCAAGGTATTT. Protein product: CALWEVKLALGKKIKVF.

Concerning this clone: The translation of this DNA and the TCRdb protein of a much larger clone differ at residue 8, probably owing to a read error; the protein shown here is translated from the DNA. The chain recombines TRGV8 with TRGJP1. As TCRdb names no J gene, one was assigned here on the basis of a DNA match to germline. The CDR3 has 14 residues. The germline CDR1 and CDR2 sequences are VENAVY and YDSYNSRV. The chain's CDR3 is CATWDYTAGWFKIF. The DNA of the CDR3 is TGTGCCACCTGGGATTATACCGCTGGTTGGTTCAAGATATTT.

Note on this clone: A far larger clone is one base from this, pointing to a likely read error. The sample has other DNA sequences that encode this CDR3 too. The V and J genes are TRGV4 and TRGJ1 or TRGJ2. Since TCRdb gives no J gene, matching the DNA to germline was used here to assign it. V lost 5 bases to trimming and J lost 1 base; unmatched junction nucleotides: 5. Germline V CDR1 and CDR2: EGSTGY, YDSYTSSV. CDR3 size: 13 residues. CDR3 in amino acids: CATWVTNYYKKLF. The CDR3 nucleotides are TGTGCCACCTGGGTTACCAATTATTATAAGAAACTCTTT.

The rearrangement joins TRGV4 to TRGJP1. TCRdb leaves out the J gene; it was filled in here by matching the DNA to germline. V was clipped by 0 bases and J by 2 bases; unmatched bases: 9. Germline CDR1 is EGSTGY and CDR2 is YDSYTSSV. This CDR3 has 17 amino acids. The CDR3 reads CATWDGPVYTTGWFKIF. In DNA form, the CDR3 reads TGTGCCACCTGGGATGGGCCCGTGTACACCACTGGTTGGTTCAAGATATTT.

About this clone: The likely explanation is a read error, given a far larger clone one base away. The V gene call is TRGV3, and the J gene call is absent. Per germline, CDR1 VTNTFY and CDR2 YDVSTARD (reference sequence). The CDR3 loop spans 13 amino acids. The CDR3: CATWDRPGRIKTF. For the CDR3, the DNA is TGTGCCACCTGGGACAGGCCGGGGAGGATCAAGACGTTC.

This clone occurred many times. The V gene is TRGV4, the J gene TRGJP1. Matching the DNA to germline supplied the J gene, which TCRdb does not give. The CDR3 spans 15 residues. Germline V CDR1 and CDR2: EGSTGY, YDSYTSSV. V shed 4 bases and J 0 bases; nucleotides not matched to a gene: 5. The CDR3 coding sequence is TGTGCCACCTGGGAAGCTAATACCACTGGTTGGTTCAAGATATTT. Amino acid sequence: CATWEANTTGWFKIF.

The sample holds many counts of this clone. This likely traces to a read error, being one base from a far larger clone. V and J are TRGV9 and TRGJ1 or TRGJ2. No J gene was available from TCRdb, and it was assigned here by a germline match of the DNA. Trimming took 3 bases from V and 4 from J; bases not matched to a gene: 6. CDR3 size: 13 residues. Germline CDR1 reads GITISATS; CDR2 reads ISYDGTV (reference sequence). In DNA, the CDR3 is TGTGCCTTGTGGGAGAGCTACTATTATAAGAAACTCTTT. It is translated as CALWESYYYKKLF.

This clone showed up many times. For this DNA, TCRdb reports the protein of a much larger clone, which diverges at residue 12, most likely from a read error; the protein presented here is translated directly from the DNA. The J gene went uncalled, whereas the V gene is TRGV3. The V gene's germline CDR1 is VTNTFY and CDR2 YDVSTARD (reference sequence). The CDR3 spans 14 residues. Here the CDR3 reads CATWDRQPYYKRLF. In DNA form, the CDR3 reads TGTGCCACCTGGGACAGGCAGCCTTATTATAAGAGACTCTTT.

This clone has ten or more counts. The protein held in TCRdb is that of a much larger clone and does not match this DNA's translation at residue 13, likely because of a read error; the protein shown is translated from the DNA. This chain uses TRGV9 with TRGJP. Since TCRdb gives no J gene, matching the DNA to germline was used here to assign it. Germline CDR1 is GITISATS and CDR2 is ISYDGTV (reference sequence). CDR3 length: 16 residues. The CDR3 DNA follows: TGTGCCTTGTGGGAGGTGGTAGAGTTGGGCAAAAAAGTCAAGGTATTT. This translates into CALWEVVELGKKVKVF.

This clone is judged medium-sized (0.01 to 0.1%). The CDR3 coding sequence is TGTGCCTTGTGGGAGGTGCATTATAAGAAACTCTTT. This translates into CALWEVHYKKLF. The rearrangement uses TRGV9 and TRGJ1 or TRGJ2. Germline CDR1 reads GITISATS; CDR2 reads ISYDGTV (reference sequence). This CDR3 spans 12 amino acids. J was trimmed by 5 bases and V by 0 bases; bases with no gene match: 1.

At least ten counts were recorded for this clone. TCRdb pairs this DNA with a much larger clone's protein that differs at residue 6, likely a read error; the protein shown was translated from the DNA. V and J are TRGV9 and TRGJ1 or TRGJ2. J was trimmed by 9 bases and V by 2 bases; bases with no gene match: 10. The germline V gene has CDR1 GITISATS and CDR2 ISYDGTV (reference sequence). This CDR3 has 13 amino acids. The CDR3 reads CALWEAYPIKKLF. The CDR3, as DNA: TGTGCCTTGTGGGAGGCGTACCCGATTAAGAAACTCTTT.

Worth noting for this clone: The amino acid sequence in TCRdb belongs to a much larger clone and departs from this DNA's translation at residue 7, likely a sequencing read error; the sequence shown is translated from the DNA. The chain recombines TRGV9 with TRGJP. TCRdb carries no J gene annotation; the J gene was assigned here by matching the DNA with germline. CDR1 is GITISATS, CDR2 ISYDGTV, per germline (reference sequence). The CDR3 has 13 amino acids. CDR3 region: CALLWLSKKIKVF. In DNA, the CDR3 is TGTGCCTTGTTGTGGTTGAGCAAAAAAATCAAGGTATTT.

By its share, this clone is medium-sized. The rearrangement uses TRGV9 and TRGJ1 or TRGJ2. The CDR3 length is 12 residues. V dropped 0 bases and J dropped 11; count of bases not matched to a gene: 7. From germline, CDR1 is GITISATS and CDR2 ISYDGTV (reference sequence). The CDR3 is CALWEVQIEKLF. Here the CDR3 DNA reads TGTGCCTTGTGGGAGGTGCAAATCGAGAAACTCTTT.

The sample holds many counts of this clone. A far bigger clonotype differs at one base, so this is likely a read error. This specimen includes other DNA sequences encoding the same CDR3. This chain joins TRGV4 and TRGJ1 or TRGJ2. This CDR3 contains 19 residues. Germline V gene lookup returns CDR1 EGSTGY and CDR2 YDSYTSSV. J was trimmed by 4 bases and V by 1 base; bases with no gene match: 22. CDR3 sequence: CATWDGLEWMHDSYYKKLF. The CDR3 bases are TGTGCCACCTGGGATGGACTAGAGTGGATGCACGATTCCTATTATAAGAAACTCTTT.

This clone was seen a handful of times. It differs at one base from a far larger clone, so likely a read error. The same CDR3 arises from other DNA sequences in this sample as well. The J gene is TRGJ1 or TRGJ2, the V gene TRGV8. The J gene comes from matching the DNA to germline here; TCRdb lacks it. The CDR3 runs 21 residues. The V segment lost 2 bases and the J segment 4 bases; nucleotides outside the gene matches: 29. Germline lookup yields CDR1 VENAVY and CDR2 YDSYNSRV. The CDR3 loop reads CATWDTRPQGSPCEPYYKKLF. In nucleotides, the CDR3 is TGTGCCACCTGGGATACCCGGCCCCAGGGTTCACCTTGTGAACCCTATTATAAGAAACTCTTT.

With regard to this clone: A much bigger clone sits one base away, suggesting this may be a read error. The chain uses TRGV2 and TRGJ1 or TRGJ2. In the absence of a J gene in TCRdb, the DNA was matched to germline to assign it here. The CDR3 covers 14 residues. The trim removed 0 bases at V and 5 bases at J, leaving 7 bases unmatched. Germline CDR1 is EGSNGY and CDR2 is YDSYNSKV. For the CDR3, the DNA is TGTGCCACCTGGGACGGGCAGGGAGATTATAAGAAACTCTTT. Its protein is CATWDGQGDYKKLF.

As for this clone: With a far larger clone one base away, a read error is the likely cause. Distinct nucleotide sequences in the sample also encode this CDR3. V and J are TRGV9 and TRGJP. TCRdb records no J gene; here it was assigned by comparing the DNA to germline. Looked up from germline, CDR1 is GITISATS and CDR2 is ISYDGTV (reference sequence). The CDR3 is 20 residues long. The CDR3 loop reads CALWEVRPLGRELGKKIKVF. CDR3 in DNA: TGTGCCTTGTGGGAGGTGAGACCCCTTGGGCGAGAGTTGGGCAAAAAAATCAAGGTATTT.